This passage covers 20 T cell receptor beta chains from one sample sequenced in a study of identical twins. TCRdb re-analysed the 5' RACE reads in MiXCR, keeping a single row per CDR3 protein. The sample holds approximately 680,000 distinct CDR3 sequences; roughly 7.1% are singletons and the top ten take about 1.6%. The sample was also reused in another study, on yellow fever vaccine responses in identical twins.

Specimen: PBMCs. These TCRs come from a woman under 30 in good health.

This clonotype was found many times. The chain recombines TRBV6-5 with TRBJ1-1, with a possible D match to TRBD1 (5 bases). The CDR3 consists of 13 residues. Between the trimmed V and J ends, which lost 4 bases and 5 bases, there was a span of 11 bases. The germline CDR1 and CDR2 sequences are MNHEY and SVGAGI. The CDR3 sequence is CASSSAGGTEAFF. In DNA, the CDR3 is TGTGCCAGCAGTTCGGCGGGGGGTACTGAAGCTTTCTTT.

Details on this clonotype: This clone may be a read error of a much larger clone one base away. This rearrangement joins TRBV6-1 to TRBJ1-4, with D perhaps matching TRBD1 (5 bases). The CDR3 extends over 15 amino acids. Between the trimmed V and J ends, which lost 6 bases and 4 bases, there was a span of 15 bases. CDR1 is MNHNS and CDR2 is SASEGT in the germline V gene. CDR3: CASSQFRAVNEKLFF. The CDR3 DNA reads TGTGCCAGCAGCCAGTTCAGGGCAGTTAATGAAAAACTGTTTTTT.

The sample holds a few counts of this clonotype. The gene calls are TRBV20-1 and TRBJ2-7; 8 nucleotides agree with TRBD2. V was clipped by 7 bases and J by 2 bases; unmatched bases: 10. This CDR3 region has 14 residues. CDR1 is DFQATT, CDR2 SNEGSKA, per germline (reference sequence). The DNA of the CDR3 is TGCAGTGTGGAACTAAGCGGGAGTACCTACGAGCAGTACTTC. Protein product: CSVELSGSTYEQYF.

This clonotype was counted at least ten times. The chain combines TRBV2 with TRBJ1-2; TRBD1 might be the D (5 bases). This CDR3 is built from 14 residues. Germline lookup yields CDR1 SNHLY and CDR2 FYNNEI. Trimming removed 9 bases from V and 0 bases from J, with 14 bases in between. CDR3 amino acids: CARLTASPNYGYTF. The DNA for the CDR3 is TGTGCCAGGTTGACAGCAAGCCCTAACTATGGCTACACCTTC.

This clonotype occurred a few times. V gene TRBV20-1 combines with J gene TRBJ2-3; D assignment may be TRBD1 or TRBD2 (6 bases each). The CDR3 spans 14 residues. Per germline, CDR1 DFQATT and CDR2 SNEGSKA (reference sequence). Trimming left V 6 bases short and J 6 bases short, with 19 bases between. The CDR3 DNA is TGCAGTGCCGAGGACGGGGGCCGGCGGGATACGCAGTATTTT. This codes for CSAEDGGRRDTQYF.

The sample holds a few counts of this clonotype. This chain links TRBV7-8 with TRBJ2-1; TRBD2 agrees at 7 bases. CDR1 is SGHVS, CDR2 FQNEAQ, per germline. V shed 0 bases, J shed 5 bases, and the junction held 7 bases outside the gene matches. The length of the CDR3 is 16 residues. CDR3 region: CASSLALVAGHNEQFF. The CDR3 region has the DNA TGTGCCAGCAGCTTAGCGTTAGTAGCGGGTCACAATGAGCAGTTCTTC. Combining the CDR3 with reference TRBV7-8 and TRBJ2-1 gives the whole variable domain GAGVSQSPRYKVAKRGQDVALRCDPISGHVSLFWYQQALGQGPEFLTYFQNEAQLDKSGLPSDRFFAERPEGSVSTLKIQRTQQEDSAVYLCASSLALVAGHNEQFFGPGTRLTVL.

The genes are TRBV12-3 or TRBV12-4 and TRBJ2-1; 8 nucleotides align to TRBD2. Trimming took 6 bases from V and 9 from J; bases not matched to a gene: 7. The CDR3 contains 13 residues. The CDR3 DNA reads TGTGCCAGCAGAGGGACTAGACTCGGTGAGCAGTTCTTC. Its protein is CASRGTRLGEQFF.

CDR3 in DNA: TGTGCCAGCAGTTTTCCCAGCAGGGCAGCAGGCGAGAGCTCCTACAATGAGCAGTTCTTC. Its translation: CASSFPSRAAGESSYNEQFF. This sequence joins TRBV12-3 or TRBV12-4 and TRBJ2-1; tentatively, D is TRBD1 (5 bases). The CDR3 spans 20 residues. The V gene lost 3 bases and the J gene lost 0 bases, with 24 bases spanning the gap.

This clonotype was detected many times. This chain links TRBV12-3 or TRBV12-4 with TRBJ1-1; tentatively, D is TRBD1 (6 bases). The CDR3 has 13 amino acids. V was cut by 4 bases and J by 8 bases, with 14 bases left in between. CDR3 protein: CASSSGVGGEAFF. The CDR3 DNA is TGTGCCAGCAGTTCAGGGGTAGGAGGGGAAGCTTTCTTT.

This clonotype was observed many times. V and J are TRBV20-1 and TRBJ2-7, with TRBD1 matching over 8 bases. The CDR3 runs to 15 residues. With V trimmed by 3 bases and J by 3 bases, 10 bases remained unmatched. CDR1 is DFQATT, CDR2 SNEGSKA, per germline (reference sequence). The CDR3 here is CSARNPGQGGYEQYV. The CDR3 nucleotides are TGCAGTGCTAGGAACCCCGGACAGGGAGGCTACGAGCAGTACGTC.

In this sample, this clonotype turned up many times. The chain uses TRBV6-5 and TRBJ1-1, with D perhaps matching TRBD1 (5 bases). This CDR3 has 12 amino acids. Germline V lookup: CDR1 MNHEY, CDR2 SVGAGI. The V and J ends lost 8 bases and 5 bases respectively, with 12 bases between them. CDR3 coding DNA: TGTGCCAGCCAGGGTACGAGGACTGAAGCTTTCTTT. Protein sequence: CASQGTRTEAFF.

V and J are TRBV24-1 and TRBJ2-1, with no clear D. The CDR3 loop spans 15 amino acids. Germline CDR1 KGHDR, CDR2 SFDVKD. V was shortened by 2 bases and J by 5 bases, with 12 bases between the two germline ends. The CDR3 spells CATSDYSVPHNEQFF. CDR3 bases: TGTGCCACCAGTGATTACTCGGTGCCTCACAATGAGCAGTTCTTC.

V and J are TRBV5-1 and TRBJ2-1, with D possibly being TRBD1 (6 bases). The CDR3 contains 14 residues. Per the germline V gene, CDR1 is SGHRS and CDR2 is YFSETQ. Trimming stripped 0 bases from V and 9 bases from J, with 13 bases between. CDR3 nucleotides: TGCGCCAGCAGCTTGGGGGGGCTTTCGGCTGAGCAGTTCTTC. It encodes CASSLGGLSAEQFF.

This clonotype was counted between two and nine times. The J gene is TRBJ2-5, the V gene TRBV20-1; D might be TRBD1 (6 bases). V was clipped by 4 bases and J by 2 bases, with 11 bases between them. The germline V gene encodes CDR1 DFQATT and CDR2 SNEGSKA (reference sequence). The CDR3 is 13 amino acids. The DNA of the CDR3 is TGCAGTGCTATCGGGACACCACAAGAGACCCAGTACTTC. Protein sequence: CSAIGTPQETQYF.

The V gene is TRBV6-1, the J gene TRBJ2-1; 7 nucleotides line up with TRBD2. Germline values: CDR1 MNHNS, CDR2 SASEGT. The CDR3 has 15 residues. V shed 5 bases, J shed 7 bases, and the junction held 11 bases outside the gene matches. CDR3 coding DNA: TGTGCCAGCAGTACCCCCGGGACTACCCAAAATGAGCAGTTCTTC. This gives the protein CASSTPGTTQNEQFF.

This clonotype has only a few counts. The chain couples TRBV20-1 to TRBJ2-7; the match to TRBD2 covers 10 bases. CDR3 size: 13 residues. Germline assignment: CDR1 DFQATT and CDR2 SNEGSKA (reference sequence). The junction had 9 bases not matched to a gene; V was cut back by 8 bases and J by 5 bases. CDR3 sequence reads: CSSPLAGKDEQYF. As DNA, the CDR3 is TGCAGTTCGCCACTAGCGGGAAAGGACGAGCAGTACTTC.

The V and J genes are TRBV6-2 or TRBV6-3 and TRBJ2-7, with 12 bases aligning to TRBD2. The germline CDR1 and CDR2 sequences are MNHEY and SVGEGT. V shed 5 bases and J 6 bases; nucleotides not matched to a gene: 8. CDR3 length: 15 amino acids. The CDR3 DNA reads as TGTGCCAGCAGTAAGCCGGGACTAGCGGGCGGCGAGCAGTACTTC. Protein: CASSKPGLAGGEQYF.

The chain recombines TRBV20-1 with TRBJ2-7; D is possibly TRBD2 (6 bases). Trimming shortened V by 6 bases and J by 0 bases, and 12 bases separated the two germline ends. Germline CDR1 DFQATT, CDR2 SNEGSKA (reference sequence). This CDR3 is built from 13 residues. The CDR3 DNA is TGCAGTGCATTCGGGGGAGTCTCCTACGAGCAGTACGTC. Residues: CSAFGGVSYEQYV.

In this sample, this clonotype turned up many times. J is TRBJ1-1 and V is TRBV5-1, with 7 bases that match TRBD1. Trimming removed 8 bases from V and 1 base from J; junction bases left unmatched: 8. The CDR3 covers 14 residues. Germline loops: CDR1 SGHRS, CDR2 YFSETQ. The CDR3 nucleotides read TGCGCCAGTAAAGTTACAGGGGAGAACACTGAAGCTTTCTTT. It encodes CASKVTGENTEAFF.

This clonotype was seen ten or more times. The rearrangement joins TRBV4-1 to TRBJ2-1; TRBD2 matches 10 bases. This CDR3 region has 17 residues. The V gene end was trimmed by 0 bases and the J gene end by 8 bases; junction bases not matched to a gene: 10. From germline, CDR1 is MGHRA and CDR2 YSYEKL. CDR3 region: CASSQEKPSGSGDEQFF. The DNA for the CDR3 is TGCGCCAGCAGCCAAGAGAAGCCTAGCGGGAGTGGCGATGAGCAGTTCTTC.